Listed here are 16 T cell receptor beta chains from one sample, sequenced in a study of T cells in Graves' hyperthyroidism and ophthalmopathy. Authors of the study amplified TCR beta CDR3 regions from RNA transcripts. HTBI primers were used for first-round RT-PCR of the TCR CDR3. MiXCR, applied by TCRdb to the multiplex PCR reads, yields one record per CDR3 protein. The sample has hundreds of thousands of distinct CDR3 sequences, 15% to 18% seen once. The material sequenced was blood. Source of these receptors: a woman aged 18 to 35 with Graves' hyperthyroidism.

This clonotype showed up many times. This chain links TRBV7-9 with TRBJ2-1, with D maybe TRBD2 (6 bases). Trimming removed 1 base from V and 10 bases from J, with 17 bases in between. Germline CDR1 reads SEHNR; CDR2 reads FQNEAQ (reference sequence). The CDR3 contains 15 residues. In DNA form, the CDR3 reads TGTGCCAGCAGCTTAGGCGGGGTGAGCGCCAAGGAGCAGTTCTTC. Protein: CASSLGGVSAKEQFF.

This clonotype was counted ten times or more. The J gene is TRBJ2-3, the V gene TRBV30; tentatively, D is TRBD1 (5 bases). The CDR3 extends over 12 amino acids. Germline CDR1 is GTSNPN and CDR2 is SVGIG (reference sequence). With 2 bases removed from V and 8 bases from J, the gap between germline ends came to 11 bases. The CDR3 sequence: CAWSNSQGTQYF. CDR3 DNA: TGTGCCTGGAGTAACTCGCAGGGTACGCAGTATTTT.

This chain uses TRBV4-1 with TRBJ2-5; a possible D gene is TRBD2 (7 bases). Looked up from germline, CDR1 is MGHRA and CDR2 is YSYEKL. The CDR3 length is 16 residues. The germline V and J ends were trimmed by 0 bases and 9 bases, with 20 bases remaining between them. The CDR3 loop is CASSQDMRGGGWAQYF. The DNA for the CDR3 is TGCGCCAGCAGCCAAGATATGAGGGGGGGCGGATGGGCCCAGTACTTC.

This chain links TRBV5-1 with TRBJ1-2; TRBD1 is a possible D gene (6 bases). Trimming cost V 0 bases and J 6 bases, with 12 bases left between them. The CDR3 runs 14 residues. Germline V gene lookup returns CDR1 SGHRS and CDR2 YFSETQ. The CDR3 DNA reads as TGCGCCAGCAGCTTGGGGACAGCCGGTCATGGCTACACCTTC. Translating it yields CASSLGTAGHGYTF.

This clonotype was recorded at least ten times. The V call is TRBV6-6, the J call TRBJ2-5; 10 positions agree with TRBD1. V was clipped by 0 bases and J by 5 bases; unmatched bases: 6. Germline V gene data show CDR1 as MNHNY and CDR2 as SVGAGI (reference sequence). This CDR3 comprises 16 residues. The CDR3 loop is CASSYSETGGWETQYF. The CDR3 DNA reads as TGTGCCAGCAGTTACTCAGAGACAGGGGGCTGGGAGACCCAGTACTTC.

This clonotype was detected once. This clone may be a read error of a much larger clone one base away. The chain uses TRBV5-5 and TRBJ2-7; TRBD1 matches at 7 bases. The J call could be wrong; TRBJ2-1 is a better fit for the DNA end. The germline V gene has CDR1 SGHKS and CDR2 YYEKEE (reference sequence). This CDR3 comprises 12 residues. CDR3 protein: CASSQGVHEQFF. In DNA form, the CDR3 reads TGTGCCAGCAGCCAGGGGGTCCACGAGCAGTTCTTC.

In this sample, this clonotype turned up many times. The chain has TRBV18 and TRBJ1-2; 12 nucleotides line up with TRBD1. Germline lookup yields CDR1 KGHSH and CDR2 LQKENI. The CDR3 extends over 15 amino acids. Trimming cost V 2 bases and J 4 bases; bases outside gene matches: 2. This chain's CDR3 is CASSPGTGGGYGYTF. The CDR3 DNA sequence: TGTGCCAGCTCACCAGGGACAGGGGGCGGCTATGGCTACACCTTC. Variable domain in full (rest from reference TRBV18 and TRBJ1-2): NAGVMQNPRHLVRRRGQEARLRCSPMKGHSHVYWYRQLPEEGLKFMVYLQKENIIDESGMPKERFSAEFPKEGPSILRIQQVVRGDSAAYFCASSPGTGGGYGYTFGSGTRLTVV.

Many counts were recorded for this clonotype. Relative to the germline gene, one junction end is altered; a read error may explain this. This chain uses TRBV28 with TRBJ2-7; 10 positions match TRBD2. The length of the CDR3 is 15 residues. Germline V gives CDR1 MDHEN, CDR2 SYDVKM. The CDR3 sequence: CASTLAGGHSYEQYF. The CDR3 DNA follows: TGTGCCAGCACTTTAGCGGGGGGCCACTCCTACGAGCAGTACTTC.

This clonotype was recorded at least ten times. This chain uses TRBV11-3 with TRBJ2-7; possible D gene TRBD2, 5 bases. The V gene lost 6 bases and the J gene lost 2 bases, with 11 bases spanning the gap. From germline, CDR1 is SGHNT and CDR2 YENEEA. The CDR3 contains 13 residues. The CDR3 is CASRRRGAYEQYF. For the CDR3, the DNA is TGTGCCAGCAGACGACGGGGTGCCTACGAGCAGTACTTC.

This chain uses TRBV11-2 with TRBJ1-1; D possibly corresponds to TRBD1 (6 bases). CDR3 length: 16 residues. Germline loops: CDR1 SGHAT, CDR2 FQNNGV. V was clipped by 4 bases and J by 1 base, with 16 bases between them. DNA of the CDR3: TGTGCCAGCAGCTCCTCCCTCAGGGGTTCGAACACTGAAGCTTTCTTT. It yields the protein CASSSSLRGSNTEAFF.

This clonotype was observed at least ten times. The chain carries TRBV19 and TRBJ1-2; perhaps TRBD1 as D (5 bases). The germline CDR1 and CDR2 sequences are LNHDA and SQIVND (reference sequence). Trimming removed 6 bases at V and 1 base at J, with 12 bases between. The CDR3 has 14 residues. This chain's CDR3 is CASRGTGVNYGYTF. The DNA of the CDR3 is TGTGCCAGTAGAGGGACCGGAGTTAACTATGGCTACACCTTC.

The V call is TRBV5-1, the J call TRBJ1-2; no reliable D call. Germline-derived CDR1 and CDR2 are SGHRS and YFSETQ. Trimming took off 5 bases at V and 8 bases at J, with 22 bases between the two ends. The CDR3 contains 15 residues. The CDR3 reads CASRAARRGTLGYTF. Written as DNA, the CDR3 is TGCGCCAGCAGAGCCGCCAGGCGGGGAACGTTGGGCTACACCTTC.

This clonotype showed up many times. The gene calls are TRBV12-3 or TRBV12-4 and TRBJ1-2; weak D call: TRBD1 (5 bases). The CDR3 loop spans 14 amino acids. Trimming removed 7 bases at V and 4 bases at J, with 16 bases between. The CDR3 is CASTPSGRGYGYTF. The CDR3 DNA is TGTGCCAGCACCCCGTCGGGAAGGGGCTATGGCTACACCTTC.

This clonotype appeared many times. The chain links TRBV2 to TRBJ1-5, with D tentatively TRBD1 (5 bases). Trimming took off 6 bases at V and 4 bases at J, with 13 bases between the two ends. This CDR3 comprises 14 residues. From germline, CDR1 is SNHLY and CDR2 FYNNEI. CDR3 loop: CASSGTGGNQPQHF. The CDR3 bases are TGTGCCAGCAGCGGAACCGGGGGGAATCAGCCCCAGCATTTT.

This clonotype was counted at least ten times. CDR3 region: CSAQQGAEQYF. As DNA, the CDR3 is TGCAGTGCTCAACAGGGTGCCGAGCAGTACTTC. V and J are TRBV20-1 and TRBJ2-7; D possibly corresponds to TRBD1 (6 bases). Trimming removed 5 bases from V and 6 bases from J, with 11 bases in between. Germline loops: CDR1 DFQATT, CDR2 SNEGSKA (reference sequence). This CDR3 region has 11 residues.

V gene TRBV12-3 or TRBV12-4 combines with J gene TRBJ1-2; 7 bases agree with TRBD1. V trimming: 6 bases; J trimming: 4 bases; junction bases outside the gene matches: 5. The CDR3 runs to 13 residues. The CDR3 DNA reads TGTGCCAGCAGCGCAGACAGGGTCTATGGCTACACCTTC. Its translation is CASSADRVYGYTF.